This TCR beta chain came from a study of blood T cell repertoires in COVID-19. Study-level background: COVID-19 samples, acute and convalescent, were from the United States, Italy and Spain. The cDNA or gDNA used as material had been derived from T cells, B-cell-depleted T cells, or PBMCs.

In the original processing: Estimation of nucleated cell counts relied on the amplification of reference gene primers. Sequencing was performed with immunoSEQ multiplex PCR; in TCRdb, only in-frame clones are kept and a portion is missing. The V and J calls and clone size come from that table; D and trimming were worked out from the DNA. The sample holds under 200,000 clones, more than 70% seen once. The receptor was isolated from a man aged 50 to 60 with active or convalescent COVID-19. Source material: peripheral blood.

CDR3 sequence: CASSTGQGLYEQYF. In DNA form, the CDR3 reads TGCGCCAGCAGCACCGGACAGGGCCTGTACGAGCAGTACTTC. The chain recombines TRBV5-1 with TRBJ2-7; 8 bases fit TRBD1. This CDR3 is built from 14 residues. V lost 4 bases to trimming and J lost 4 bases; unmatched junction nucleotides: 7. The germline V gene has CDR1 SGHRS and CDR2 YFSETQ.